Included here is one TCR beta chain sequence, with context. The antigen is undetermined. The CDR3 is 15 amino acids. Germline values: CDR1 LNHNV, CDR2 YYDKDF (reference sequence). V lost 0 bases to trimming and J lost 9 bases; unmatched junction nucleotides: 4. This sample was taken from a study of graft-versus-host responses after intestinal transplantation. Whole-study context: Each patient got anti-thymocyte globulin induction, then tacrolimus and steroids for around 3 years. Findings and limits, study-wide: Where graft-donor T cell macrochimerism was present, patients had high graft-versus-host to host-versus-graft clonal ratios in allografts. GvH clones occurred in recipient marrow; some first appeared in ileum or blood.

Clones were read by immunoSEQ multiplex PCR, and TCRdb kept only the in-frame ones, dropping some. Seen here are fewer than 60,000 clones, roughly 83% observed once, and the top ten hold about 0.42%. The V and J genes are TRBV15 and TRBJ2-3; 12 nucleotides line up with TRBD1. Sequences were derived from unstimulated CD4+ T cells sorted from spleen or lymph node cells, sampled before transplant. The clonotype comes from a human donor who was the organ donor for an intestinal transplant. CDR3 bases: TGTGCCACCAGCAGAGATGGGACAGGGGGCAACACGCAGTATTTT. Encoded protein: CATSRDGTGGNTQYF. The full variable domain, completed using reference TRBV15 and TRBJ2-3, is DAMVIQNPRYQVTQFGKPVTLSCSQTLNHNVMYWYQQKSSQAPKLLFHYYDKDFNNEADTPDNFQSRRPNTSFCFLDIRSPGLGDTAMYLCATSRDGTGGNTQYFGPGTRLTVL.